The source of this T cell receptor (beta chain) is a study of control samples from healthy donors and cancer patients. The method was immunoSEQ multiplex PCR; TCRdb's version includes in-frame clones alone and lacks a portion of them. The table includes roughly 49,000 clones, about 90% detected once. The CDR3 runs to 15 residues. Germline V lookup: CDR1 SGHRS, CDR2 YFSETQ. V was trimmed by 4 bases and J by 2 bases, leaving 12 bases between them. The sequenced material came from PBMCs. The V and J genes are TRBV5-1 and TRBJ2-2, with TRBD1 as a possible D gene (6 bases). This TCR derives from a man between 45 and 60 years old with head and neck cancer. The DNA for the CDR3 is TGCGCCAGCAGCCCCCGGACAGATAACACCGGGGAGCTGTTTTTT. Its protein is CASSPRTDNTGELFF.